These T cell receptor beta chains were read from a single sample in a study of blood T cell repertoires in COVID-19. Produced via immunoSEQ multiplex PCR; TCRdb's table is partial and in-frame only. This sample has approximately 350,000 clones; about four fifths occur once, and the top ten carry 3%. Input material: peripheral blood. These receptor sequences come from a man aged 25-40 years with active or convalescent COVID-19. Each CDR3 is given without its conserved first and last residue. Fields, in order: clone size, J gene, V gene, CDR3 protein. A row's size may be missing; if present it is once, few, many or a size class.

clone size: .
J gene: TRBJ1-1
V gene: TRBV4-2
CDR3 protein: ASSQDPGQMNTEAF

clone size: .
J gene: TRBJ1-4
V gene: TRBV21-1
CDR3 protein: ASSGGQDEKLF

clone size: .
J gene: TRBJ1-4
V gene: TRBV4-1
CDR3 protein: ASSQDTEWLGEKLF

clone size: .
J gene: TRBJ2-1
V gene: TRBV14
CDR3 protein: ASSSGTPRDEQF

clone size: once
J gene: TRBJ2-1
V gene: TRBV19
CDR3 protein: ASSSVAGSYNEQF

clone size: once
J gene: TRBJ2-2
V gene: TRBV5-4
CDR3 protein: ASSRDKNTGELF

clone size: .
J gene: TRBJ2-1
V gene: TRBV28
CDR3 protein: ASATREQF

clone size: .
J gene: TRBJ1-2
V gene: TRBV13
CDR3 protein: ASSFGGGANYGYT

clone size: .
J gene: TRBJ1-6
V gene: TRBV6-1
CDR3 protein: ASSPPGANSPLH

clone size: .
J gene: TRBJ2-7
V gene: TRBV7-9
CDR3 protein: ASSLSGRPPYEQY

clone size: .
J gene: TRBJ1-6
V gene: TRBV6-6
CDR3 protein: ASSYGGTGSGLR

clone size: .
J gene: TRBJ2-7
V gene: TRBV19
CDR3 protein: ASSIPGGYEQY

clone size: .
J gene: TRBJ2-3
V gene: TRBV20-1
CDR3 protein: SASPSVAGGRDTQY

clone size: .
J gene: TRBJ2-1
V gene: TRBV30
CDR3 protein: AWSDQLGRYNEQF

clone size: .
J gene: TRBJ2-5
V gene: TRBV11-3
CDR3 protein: ASSFQEEVQETQY

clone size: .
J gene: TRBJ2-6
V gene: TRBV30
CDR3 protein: AWSPQEVLT

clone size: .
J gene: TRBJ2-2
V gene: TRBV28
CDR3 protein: ASSRRAGSNTGELF

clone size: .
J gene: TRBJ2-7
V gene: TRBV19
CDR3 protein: ASSIGLAGGKGYEQY

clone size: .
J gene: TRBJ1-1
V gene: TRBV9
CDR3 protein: ASSVEGRTGYAF

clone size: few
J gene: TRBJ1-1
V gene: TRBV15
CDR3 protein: ATSRSRTALNTEAF

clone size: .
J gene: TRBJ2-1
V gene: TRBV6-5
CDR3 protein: ASSPQGASYNEQF

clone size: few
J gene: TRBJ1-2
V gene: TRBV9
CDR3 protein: ASSVANDLLYGYT

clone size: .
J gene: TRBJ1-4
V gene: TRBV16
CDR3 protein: ASSPRGHRGKLF

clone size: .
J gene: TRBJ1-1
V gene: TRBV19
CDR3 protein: ASTLGLEDTEAF

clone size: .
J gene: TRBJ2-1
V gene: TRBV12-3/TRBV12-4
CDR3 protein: ASSPPQGEQF

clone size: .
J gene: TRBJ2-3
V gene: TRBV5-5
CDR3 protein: ASSSHGPDTQY

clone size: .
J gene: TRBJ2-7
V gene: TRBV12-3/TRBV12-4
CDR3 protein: ASSLGTTNEQY

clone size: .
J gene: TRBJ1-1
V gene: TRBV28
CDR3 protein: ASSSGTGVTEAF

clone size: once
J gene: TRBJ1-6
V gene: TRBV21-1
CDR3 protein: ASSKVKAERAGNSPLH

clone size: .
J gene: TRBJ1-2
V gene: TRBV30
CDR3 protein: AWRGQGGGYT

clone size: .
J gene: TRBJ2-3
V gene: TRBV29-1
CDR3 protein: SVGAGITDTQY

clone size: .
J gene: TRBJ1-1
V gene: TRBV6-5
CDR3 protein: ASSSGLGGEAF

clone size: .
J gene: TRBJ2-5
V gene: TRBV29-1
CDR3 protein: SVEKGARETQY

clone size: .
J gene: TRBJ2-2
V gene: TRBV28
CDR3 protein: ASSQPSIGGTGELF

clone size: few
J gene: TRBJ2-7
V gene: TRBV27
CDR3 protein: ASSGLREDEQY

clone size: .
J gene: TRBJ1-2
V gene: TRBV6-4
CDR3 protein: ASSDGTVYGYT

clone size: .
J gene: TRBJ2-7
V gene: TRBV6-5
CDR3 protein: ASSRPIAGPREQY

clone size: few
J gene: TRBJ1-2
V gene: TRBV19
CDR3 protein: ASSMERGRDYGYT

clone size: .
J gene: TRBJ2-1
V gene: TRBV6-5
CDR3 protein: ASKQGLATDEQF

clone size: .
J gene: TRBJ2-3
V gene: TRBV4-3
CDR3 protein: ASSQDLGQGLWSDTQY

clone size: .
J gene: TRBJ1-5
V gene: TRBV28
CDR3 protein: ASSPLSSGHNQPQH

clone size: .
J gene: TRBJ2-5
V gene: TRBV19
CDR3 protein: ASSTPGRGRGQETQY

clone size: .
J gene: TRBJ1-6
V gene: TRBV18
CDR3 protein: ASSPQGASNSPLH

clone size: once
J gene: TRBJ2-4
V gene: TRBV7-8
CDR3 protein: ASSPLGDLGDIQY

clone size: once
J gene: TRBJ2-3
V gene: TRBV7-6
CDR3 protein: AMFKGLAGGLGTDTQY

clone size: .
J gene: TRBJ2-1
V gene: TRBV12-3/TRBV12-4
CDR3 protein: ASSSVGGNEQF

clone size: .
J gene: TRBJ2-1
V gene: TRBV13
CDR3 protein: ASSLSGAEYNEQF

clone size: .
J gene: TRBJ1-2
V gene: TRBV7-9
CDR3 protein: ASSLVGVGYT

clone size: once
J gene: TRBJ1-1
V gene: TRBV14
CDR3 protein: ASSQERGPNTEAF

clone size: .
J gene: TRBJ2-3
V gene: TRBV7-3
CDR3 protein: ASSPRGTDTQY

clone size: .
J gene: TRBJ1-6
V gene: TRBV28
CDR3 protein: ASSRGTGGNSPLH

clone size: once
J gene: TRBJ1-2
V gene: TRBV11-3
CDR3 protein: ASSPRGVGGRTGYT

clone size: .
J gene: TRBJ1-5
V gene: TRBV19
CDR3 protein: ASSVGTGNQPQH

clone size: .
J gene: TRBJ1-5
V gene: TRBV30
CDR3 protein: AWDRGANQPQH

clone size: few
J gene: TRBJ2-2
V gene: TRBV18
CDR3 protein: ASSPTPGQQNTGELF

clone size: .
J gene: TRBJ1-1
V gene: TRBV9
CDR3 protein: ASSSRGLDTEAF

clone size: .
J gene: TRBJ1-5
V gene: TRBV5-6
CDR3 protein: ASSLNRGKVQPQH

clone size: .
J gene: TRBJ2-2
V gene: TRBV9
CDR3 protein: ASSFGGPHTGELF

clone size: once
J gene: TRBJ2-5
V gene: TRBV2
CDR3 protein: ASRTSAQETQY

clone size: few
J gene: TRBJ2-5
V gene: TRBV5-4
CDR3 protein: ASSLGLAGERRETQY